Each of the 9 T cell receptor beta chains below was sequenced from the same sample in a study of blood T cell repertoires in COVID-19. This table comes from immunoSEQ multiplex PCR, and its TCRdb copy is limited to in-frame clones, with some not included. This table holds 270,000 or so clones, 84% found once. Source material: PBMCs or T cells enriched from blood (not recorded which). The source of these receptors is a man in his fifties or sixties who had recovered from COVID-19.

This chain links TRBV10-1 with TRBJ2-3; 8 bases line up with TRBD2. The CDR3 loop spans 17 amino acids. Germline-derived CDR1 and CDR2 are WNHNN and SYGVQD (reference sequence). The junction had 9 bases not matched to a gene; V was cut back by 4 bases and J by 0 bases. CDR3 protein: CASSASGGRTSTDTQYF. CDR3 DNA: TGCGCCAGCAGTGCCAGCGGGGGAAGAACTAGCACAGATACGCAGTATTTT.

The chain carries TRBV7-9 and TRBJ1-2, with 8 bases fitting TRBD1. The CDR3 length is 18 residues. CDR1 is SEHNR, CDR2 FQNEAQ, per germline (reference sequence). The V gene end was trimmed by 2 bases and the J gene end by 0 bases; junction bases not matched to a gene: 11. CDR3 coding DNA: TGTGCCAGCAGCTTAACTGCAGGGGGCGCCGGAGCTAACTATGGCTACACCTTC. Translated, it gives CASSLTAGGAGANYGYTF.

This rearrangement joins TRBV9 to TRBJ2-2; the match to TRBD1 covers 10 bases. Germline loops: CDR1 SGDLS, CDR2 YYNGEE. Trimming cost V 0 bases and J 6 bases; bases outside gene matches: 5. CDR3 length: 16 amino acids. As DNA, the CDR3 is TGTGCCAGCAGCGTAGAAGGAGGACAGGGGGCCGGGGAGCTGTTTTTT. It is translated as CASSVEGGQGAGELFF.

This rearrangement joins TRBV3-1 (or the pseudogene TRBV3-2) to TRBJ2-7, with TRBD2 identical over 11 bases. Trimming removed 1 base from V and 0 bases from J; junction bases left unmatched: 5. CDR3 length: 17 residues. The V gene's germline CDR1 is LGHDT and CDR2 YNNKEL (reference sequence). The CDR3 region is CASSQAGTSGSSYEQYF. DNA for the CDR3: TGTGCCAGCAGCCAAGCCGGGACTAGCGGCAGCTCCTACGAGCAGTACTTC.

This clone was observed a single time. CDR3 loop: CASSRLPGQGTGELFF. Written as DNA, the CDR3 is TGTGCCAGCAGCCGCCTTCCGGGACAGGGGACCGGGGAGCTGTTTTTT. The chain links TRBV6-2 or TRBV6-3 to TRBJ2-2; the match to TRBD1 covers 10 bases. Germline lookup yields CDR1 MNHEY and CDR2 SVGEGT. V was clipped by 6 bases and J by 5 bases; unmatched bases: 9. CDR3 size: 16 residues.

The gene calls are TRBV5-1 and TRBJ2-5; a possible D gene is TRBD1 (5 bases). In germline, CDR1 is SGHRS, CDR2 YFSETQ. V lost 3 bases to trimming and J lost 6 bases, with 15 bases between them. This CDR3 contains 14 residues. CDR3 loop: CASSSDTLRKTQYF. The CDR3 DNA is TGCGCCAGCAGCTCGGACACACTCCGAAAGACCCAGTACTTC.

The gene calls are TRBV3-1 (or the pseudogene TRBV3-2) and TRBJ2-5; 12 bases align to TRBD2. The V gene's germline CDR1 is LGHDT and CDR2 YNNKEL (reference sequence). The trim removed 0 bases at V and 4 bases at J, leaving 3 bases unmatched. This CDR3 comprises 16 residues. CDR3 protein: CASSQDRLAGVETQYF. The CDR3 bases are TGTGCCAGCAGCCAAGATAGACTAGCGGGAGTAGAGACCCAGTACTTC.

The chain is built from TRBV7-9 and TRBJ1-6; no clear D. The CDR3 is made up of 14 amino acids. V was clipped by 1 base and J by 6 bases, with 7 bases between them. The germline V gene has CDR1 SEHNR and CDR2 FQNEAQ (reference sequence). CDR3 DNA: TGTGCCAGCAGCTTAGTCGGTTCTAATTCACCCCTCCACTTT. Translated, it gives CASSLVGSNSPLHF.

In its sample, this clone was seen once. Additional DNA sequences in this sample encode the identical CDR3. The chain uses TRBV3-1 (or the pseudogene TRBV3-2) and TRBJ1-5, with TRBD1 identical over 7 bases. Per germline, CDR1 LGHDT and CDR2 YNNKEL (reference sequence). The CDR3 has 13 residues. J lost 5 bases, V lost 6 bases, and 4 bases had no gene match. The chain's CDR3 is CASSPDRDQPQHF. CDR3 nucleotides: TGTGCCAGCAGTCCCGACAGGGATCAGCCCCAGCATTTT.